This T cell receptor beta chain emerged from a study of blood T cells in healthy people across ages. The use of a sample-barcoded 5' primer and a J-beta primer mix characterized a second PCR of 7 to 11 cycles. TCRdb re-analysed the 5' RACE reads in MiXCR, keeping a single row per CDR3 protein. The sample lists around 990,000 distinct CDR3 sequences, roughly a quarter occurring once. About this clonotype: A junction end diverges from the germline sequence, so it may reflect a read error.

Germline CDR1 SEHNR, CDR2 FQNEAQ (reference sequence). The CDR3 covers 15 residues. This sample was also put to use in a study of T cells of mothers and their children.

V usage is TRBV7-9 and J usage is TRBJ2-7; no clear D. The clonotype originates from a girl aged 2-10 years in good health. The sample taken for sequencing was blood. CDR3 sequence: CTSSPRTVDYDEQYF. The DNA of the CDR3 is TGTACCAGCAGCCCCCGGACGGTGGATTACGACGAGCAGTACTTC. Full variable domain (remainder filled in from reference TRBV7-9 and TRBJ2-7): DTGVSQNPRHKITKRGQNVTFRCDPISEHNRLYWYRQTLGQGPEFLTYFQNEAQLEKSRLLSDRFSAERPKGSFSTLEIQRTEQGDSAMYLCTSSPRTVDYDEQYFGPGTRLTVT.